These 8 T cell receptor beta chains share one sample of origin, sequenced in a study of T cell repertoires in cytomegalovirus infection. The antigens of these receptors remain unknown. Via MiXCR, TCRdb re-called the reads, giving one row per CDR3 protein. The sample consists of about 130,000 distinct CDR3 sequences, roughly a quarter of them appearing once. The sample was PBMCs, sequenced either directly or after in vitro stimulation (not recorded which). The receptors originated from a human donor in good health (CMV status not recorded). Some clones in this sample may be carry-over from other donors' samples.

This sequence joins TRBV7-2 and TRBJ1-2; the match to TRBD1 covers 7 bases. CDR3 length equals 15 residues. Germline V lookup: CDR1 SGHTA, CDR2 FQGNSA. V dropped 5 bases and J dropped 3; count of bases not matched to a gene: 9. The CDR3 here is CASSGDRVRDYGYTF. CDR3 nucleotide sequence: TGTGCCAGCAGCGGAGACAGGGTACGGGACTATGGCTACACCTTC. The full variable domain, in which reference TRBV7-2 and TRBJ1-2 provide the parts outside the CDR3, is GAGVSQSPSNKVTEKGKDVELRCDPISGHTALYWYRQSLGQGLEFLIYFQGNSAPDKSGLPSDRFSAERTGGSVSTLTIQRTQQEDSAVYLCASSGDRVRDYGYTFGSGTRLTVV.

There are a few counts of this clonotype. The chain employs TRBV5-8 and TRBJ2-1; a possible D gene is TRBD1 (5 bases). The V and J ends lost 1 base and 6 bases respectively, with 11 bases between them. The CDR3 loop spans 14 amino acids. Germline CDR1 SGHTS, CDR2 YDEGEE. The CDR3 DNA sequence: TGTGCCAGCAGCTTGCGCAGGGCCCCCAATGAGCAGTTCTTC. Translation: CASSLRRAPNEQFF.

The chain employs TRBV20-1 and TRBJ2-1; 7 positions match TRBD2. Germline loops: CDR1 DFQATT, CDR2 SNEGSKA (reference sequence). The CDR3 has 16 amino acids. With V trimmed by 3 bases and J by 0 bases, 8 bases remained unmatched. The CDR3 sequence is CSASTPSSGSYNEQFF. The CDR3 DNA reads as TGCAGTGCTAGTACCCCGTCTAGCGGCTCCTACAATGAGCAGTTCTTC.

This clonotype was seen only once. This chain links TRBV10-3 with TRBJ2-7, with D uncertain. There are 12 residues in the CDR3. Trimming cost V 10 bases and J 1 base, with 11 bases left between them. CDR1 and CDR2 from the germline V gene are ENHRY and SYGVKD. This CDR3 reads CATDDGSYEQYF. CDR3 sequence (DNA): TGTGCCACCGACGACGGATCCTACGAGCAGTACTTC.

The chain links TRBV28 to TRBJ2-7, with 7 bases fitting TRBD2. V dropped 9 bases and J dropped 3; count of bases not matched to a gene: 11. Per germline, CDR1 MDHEN and CDR2 SYDVKM. This CDR3 spans 14 amino acids. The CDR3 region is CASLPGGRYYEQYF. In DNA form, the CDR3 reads TGTGCCAGTCTTCCTGGCGGGAGATACTACGAGCAGTACTTC.

The V gene is TRBV19, the J gene TRBJ1-2, with D possibly TRBD1 on 5 matching bases. Germline lookup yields CDR1 LNHDA and CDR2 SQIVND (reference sequence). The V end lost 3 bases, the J end lost 0 bases, and 8 bases lay between the germline ends. This CDR3 has 14 residues. CDR3 protein: CASSMGQANYGYTF. The DNA for the CDR3 is TGTGCCAGTAGTATGGGGCAGGCTAACTATGGCTACACCTTC.

This clonotype was seen many times. The rearrangement uses TRBV24-1 and TRBJ2-3; 8 bases agree with TRBD2. Germline CDR1 and CDR2: KGHDR and SFDVKD. The V gene end was trimmed by 10 bases and the J gene end by 6 bases; junction bases not matched to a gene: 8. The CDR3 totals 13 residues. CDR3 nucleotide sequence: TGTGCCACGGCGCGGGGCGGGGGGGATACGCAGTATTTT. Translation: CATARGGGDTQYF.

This rearrangement joins TRBV6-9 to TRBJ2-7; D possibly matches TRBD1 or TRBD2 (5 bases each). The CDR3 runs to 17 residues. V dropped 0 bases and J dropped 2 bases, with 17 bases sitting between them. Germline values: CDR1 MNHGY, CDR2 SVAAGI. The CDR3 spells CASSYSITGPQPYEQYF. CDR3 DNA: TGTGCCAGCAGTTATTCTATAACGGGGCCCCAACCCTACGAGCAGTACTTC.